The following is a TCR beta chain sequence with its context. The antigen is undetermined. This entry comes from a study of shared clonotypes between healthy human individuals. Study background: Used for every donor were three CD4 naive, three CD4 memory, two CD8 naive and one CD8 memory plate.

CD45RA+ naive and CD45RA-negative memory subsets were separated from CD4+ cells. Each subset's genomic DNA was shared equally among a number of immunoSEQ plates. The repertoire was sequenced with immunoSEQ multiplex PCR; TCRdb's copy has only in-frame clones and lacks some. The data show about 2.3 million clones, approximately 95% seen once. Regarding the study as a whole: Compared with clonotypes that all four donors shared, non-shared clonotypes had lower generation probabilities.

The germline gives CDR1 MDHEN, CDR2 SYDVKM. Trimming took 3 bases from V and 15 from J; bases not matched to a gene: 7. This CDR3 has 12 amino acids. The chain links TRBV28 to TRBJ2-1; TRBD1 aligns across 8 bases. This receptor was obtained from a man younger than 35 in good health. Some clones in this sample may be carry-over from other donors' samples. Sequenced input: naive CD4+ T cells from PBMCs. Subset specified: CD45RA+ positively selected. The CDR3: CASSLQYRGTFF. DNA of the CDR3: TGTGCCAGCAGTTTGCAGTACAGGGGGACGTTCTTC.